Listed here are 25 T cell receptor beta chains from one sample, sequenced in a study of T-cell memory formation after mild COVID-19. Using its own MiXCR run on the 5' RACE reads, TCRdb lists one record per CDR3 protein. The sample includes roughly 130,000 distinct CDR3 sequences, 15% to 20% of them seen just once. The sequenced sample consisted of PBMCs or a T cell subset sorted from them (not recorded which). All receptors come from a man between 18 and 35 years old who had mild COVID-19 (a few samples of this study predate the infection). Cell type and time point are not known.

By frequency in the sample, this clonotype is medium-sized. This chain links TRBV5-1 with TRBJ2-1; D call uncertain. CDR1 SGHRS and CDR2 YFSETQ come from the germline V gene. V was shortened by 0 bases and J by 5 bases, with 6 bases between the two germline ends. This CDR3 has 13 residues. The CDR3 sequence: CASSLDPNNEQFF. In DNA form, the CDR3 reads TGCGCCAGCAGCTTGGACCCGAACAATGAGCAGTTCTTC.

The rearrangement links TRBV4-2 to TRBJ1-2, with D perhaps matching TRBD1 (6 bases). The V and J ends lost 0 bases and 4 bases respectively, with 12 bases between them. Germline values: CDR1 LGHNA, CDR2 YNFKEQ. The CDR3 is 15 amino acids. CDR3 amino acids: CASSQERGGLYGYTF. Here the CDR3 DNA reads TGTGCCAGCAGCCAAGAACGCGGGGGCCTCTATGGCTACACCTTC.

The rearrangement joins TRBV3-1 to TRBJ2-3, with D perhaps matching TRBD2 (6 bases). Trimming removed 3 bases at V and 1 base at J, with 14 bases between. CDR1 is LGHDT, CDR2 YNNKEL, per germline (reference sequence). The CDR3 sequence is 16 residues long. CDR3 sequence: CASSHLFQRGTDTQYF. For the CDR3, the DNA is TGTGCCAGCAGCCACCTCTTTCAGCGGGGCACAGATACGCAGTATTTT.

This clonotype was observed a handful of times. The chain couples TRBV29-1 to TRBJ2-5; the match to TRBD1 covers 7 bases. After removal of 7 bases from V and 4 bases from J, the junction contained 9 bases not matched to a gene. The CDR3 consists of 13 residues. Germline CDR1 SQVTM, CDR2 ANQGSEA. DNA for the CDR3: TGCAGCGCCGCTCTAGACAGGGCAGAGACCCAGTACTTC. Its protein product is CSAALDRAETQYF.

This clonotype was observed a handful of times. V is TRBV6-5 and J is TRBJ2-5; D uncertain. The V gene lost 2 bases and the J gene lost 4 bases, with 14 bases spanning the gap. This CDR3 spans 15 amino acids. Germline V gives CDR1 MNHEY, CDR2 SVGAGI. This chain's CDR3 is CASSYRSIRAETQYF. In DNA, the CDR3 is TGTGCCAGCAGTTACCGGTCGATACGGGCAGAGACCCAGTACTTC.

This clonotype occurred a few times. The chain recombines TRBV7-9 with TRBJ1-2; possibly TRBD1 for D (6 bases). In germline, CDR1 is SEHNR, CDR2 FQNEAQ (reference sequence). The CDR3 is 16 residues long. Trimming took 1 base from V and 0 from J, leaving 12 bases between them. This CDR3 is CASSLDGGLANYGYTF. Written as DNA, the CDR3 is TGTGCCAGCAGCTTAGATGGGGGCCTAGCTAACTATGGCTACACCTTC.

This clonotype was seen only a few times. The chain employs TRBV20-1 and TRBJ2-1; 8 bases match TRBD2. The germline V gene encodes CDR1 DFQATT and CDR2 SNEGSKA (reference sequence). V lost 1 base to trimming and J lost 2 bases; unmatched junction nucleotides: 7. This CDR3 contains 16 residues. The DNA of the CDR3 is TGCAGTGCTAGAGCTCGGGAGGGGTTCCCCTACAATGAGCAGTTCTTC. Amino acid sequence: CSARAREGFPYNEQFF.

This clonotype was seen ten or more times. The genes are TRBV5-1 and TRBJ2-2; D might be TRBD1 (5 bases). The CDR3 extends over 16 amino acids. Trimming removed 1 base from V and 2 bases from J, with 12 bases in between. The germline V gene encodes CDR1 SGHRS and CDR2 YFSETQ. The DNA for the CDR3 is TGCGCCAGCAGCTTGAGTGCGACAGCCAACACCGGGGAGCTGTTTTTT. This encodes CASSLSATANTGELFF.

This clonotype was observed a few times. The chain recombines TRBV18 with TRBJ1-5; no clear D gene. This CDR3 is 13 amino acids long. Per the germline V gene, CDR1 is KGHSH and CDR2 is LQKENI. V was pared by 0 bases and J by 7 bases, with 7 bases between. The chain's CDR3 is CASSPPVGQPQHF. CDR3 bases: TGTGCCAGCTCACCACCGGTGGGCCAGCCCCAGCATTTT.

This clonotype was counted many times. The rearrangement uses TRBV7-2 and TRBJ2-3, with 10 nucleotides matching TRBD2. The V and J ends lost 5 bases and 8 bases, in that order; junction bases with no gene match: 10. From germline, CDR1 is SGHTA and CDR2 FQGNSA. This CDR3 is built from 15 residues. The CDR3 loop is CASSPPGLARGTQYF. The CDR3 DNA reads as TGTGCCAGCAGCCCCCCGGGACTAGCGCGCGGTACGCAGTATTTT.

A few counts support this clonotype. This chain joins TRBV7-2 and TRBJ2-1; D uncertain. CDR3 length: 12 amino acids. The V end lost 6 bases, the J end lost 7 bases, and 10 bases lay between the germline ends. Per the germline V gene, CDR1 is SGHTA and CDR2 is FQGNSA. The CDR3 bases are TGTGCCAGCAGTTTCTCGAGGAATGAGCAGTTCTTC. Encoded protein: CASSFSRNEQFF.

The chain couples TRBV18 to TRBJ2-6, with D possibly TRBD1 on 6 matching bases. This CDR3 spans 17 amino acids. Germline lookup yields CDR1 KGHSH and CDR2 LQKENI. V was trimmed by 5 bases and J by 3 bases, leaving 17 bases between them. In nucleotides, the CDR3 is TGTGCCAGCTCATGGGGGACAAGCCGAATTGGGGCCAACGTCCTGACTTTC. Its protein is CASSWGTSRIGANVLTF.

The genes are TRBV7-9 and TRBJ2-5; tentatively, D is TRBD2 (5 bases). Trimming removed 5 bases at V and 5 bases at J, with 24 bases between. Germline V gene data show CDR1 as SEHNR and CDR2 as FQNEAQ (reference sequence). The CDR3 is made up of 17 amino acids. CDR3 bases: TGTGCCAGCAGCAGGAGGCGGACCCTCGCGGCCGCGGAGACCCAGTACTTC. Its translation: CASSRRRTLAAAETQYF.

The CDR3 nucleotides are TGTGCCAGCAGTTCCTGGACTAGCGTGGCAAACACCGGGGAGCTGTTTTTT. It specifies CASSSWTSVANTGELFF. V and J are TRBV6-2 or TRBV6-3 and TRBJ2-2; 9 bases fit TRBD2. With V trimmed by 4 bases and J by 2 bases, 8 bases remained unmatched. Germline V gene sequence: CDR1 MNHEY, CDR2 SVGEGT. CDR3 length: 17 amino acids.

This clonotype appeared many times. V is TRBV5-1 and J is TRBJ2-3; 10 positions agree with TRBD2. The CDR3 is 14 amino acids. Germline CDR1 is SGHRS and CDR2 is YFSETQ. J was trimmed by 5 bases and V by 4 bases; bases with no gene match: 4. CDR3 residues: CASSVIAGGDTQYF. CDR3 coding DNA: TGCGCCAGCAGCGTCATAGCGGGGGGAGATACGCAGTATTTT.

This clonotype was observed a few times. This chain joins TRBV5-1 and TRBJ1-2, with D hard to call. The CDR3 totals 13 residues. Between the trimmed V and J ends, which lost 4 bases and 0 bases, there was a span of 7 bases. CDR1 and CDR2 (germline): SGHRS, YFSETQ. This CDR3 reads CASSGQANYGYTF. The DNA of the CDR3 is TGCGCCAGCAGCGGGCAGGCTAACTATGGCTACACCTTC.

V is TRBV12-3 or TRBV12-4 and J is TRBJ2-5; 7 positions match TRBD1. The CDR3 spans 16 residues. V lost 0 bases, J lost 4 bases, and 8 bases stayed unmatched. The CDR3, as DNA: TGTGCCAGCAGTTTAGCGATGACAGGGATGAGAGAGACCCAGTACTTC. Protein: CASSLAMTGMRETQYF.

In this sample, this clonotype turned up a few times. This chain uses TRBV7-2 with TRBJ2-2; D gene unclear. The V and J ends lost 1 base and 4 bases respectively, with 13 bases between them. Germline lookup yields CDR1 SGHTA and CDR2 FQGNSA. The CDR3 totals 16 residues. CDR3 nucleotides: TGTGCCAGCAGCTTAGGGTTATGGAGTACCACCGGGGAGCTGTTTTTT. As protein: CASSLGLWSTTGELFF.

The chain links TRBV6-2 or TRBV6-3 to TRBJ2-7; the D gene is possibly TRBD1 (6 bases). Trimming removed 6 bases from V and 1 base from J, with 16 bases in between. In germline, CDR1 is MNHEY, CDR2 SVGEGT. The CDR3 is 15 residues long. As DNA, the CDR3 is TGTGCCAGCAGGCACCGCTCGACAGGATCCTACGAGCAGTACGTC. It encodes CASRHRSTGSYEQYV.

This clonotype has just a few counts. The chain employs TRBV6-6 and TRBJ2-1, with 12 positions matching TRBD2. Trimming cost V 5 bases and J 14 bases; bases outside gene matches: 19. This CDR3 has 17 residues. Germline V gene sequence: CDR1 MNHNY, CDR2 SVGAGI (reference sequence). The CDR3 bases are TGTGCCAGCAGTCCCAACCCCCTACTAGCGGGGGGAGGGGGTGAGTTCTTC. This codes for CASSPNPLLAGGGGEFF.

DNA for the CDR3: TGTGCCAGCAGTTACTCCCCCCAATTTACGTCGTACGAGCAGTACTTC. This translates into CASSYSPQFTSYEQYF. This chain joins TRBV6-6 and TRBJ2-7; no clear D gene. The CDR3 has 16 residues. V lost 0 bases and J lost 4, with 16 bases in between. Germline loops: CDR1 MNHNY, CDR2 SVGAGI (reference sequence).

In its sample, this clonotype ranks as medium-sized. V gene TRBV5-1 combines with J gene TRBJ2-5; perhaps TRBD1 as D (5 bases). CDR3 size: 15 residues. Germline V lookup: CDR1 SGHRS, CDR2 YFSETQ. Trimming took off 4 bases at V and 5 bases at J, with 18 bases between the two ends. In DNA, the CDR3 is TGCGCCAGCAGCGCAGGGTGGGGTAATCAGGAGACCCAGTACTTC. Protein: CASSAGWGNQETQYF.

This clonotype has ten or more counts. CDR3 residues: CASSPGGPGGTETQYF. As DNA, the CDR3 is TGTGCCAGCAGCCCCGGCGGTCCAGGGGGGACAGAGACCCAGTACTTC. This chain joins TRBV5-6 and TRBJ2-5, with D perhaps matching TRBD1 (7 bases). The germline V and J ends were trimmed by 4 bases and 4 bases, with 20 bases remaining between them. Germline values: CDR1 SGHDT, CDR2 YYEEEE. This CDR3 is built from 16 residues.

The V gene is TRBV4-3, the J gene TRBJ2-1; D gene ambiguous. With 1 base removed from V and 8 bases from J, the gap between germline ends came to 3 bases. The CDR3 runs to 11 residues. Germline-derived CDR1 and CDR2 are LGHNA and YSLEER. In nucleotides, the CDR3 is TGCGCCAGCAGCCAAGGGGATGAGCAGTTCTTC. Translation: CASSQGDEQFF.

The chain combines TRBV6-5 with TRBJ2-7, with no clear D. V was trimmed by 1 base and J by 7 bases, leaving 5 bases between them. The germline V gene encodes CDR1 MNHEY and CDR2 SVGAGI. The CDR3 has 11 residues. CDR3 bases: TGTGCCAGCAGTTACTTGGGAGAGCAGTACTTC. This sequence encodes CASSYLGEQYF.